A single sample is the source of the 18 T cell receptor beta chains below, sequenced in a study of Ad26.COV2.S vaccination and SARS-CoV-2 variants (dated by TCRdb to the early 2020s). Library preparation employed the immunoSEQ multiplex PCR assay. This is the immuneACCESS table as TCRdb keeps it, with only in-frame sequences that have V and J called. A part of the clones is gone; compared with another copy, unresolved V genes explain less than half, and the rest is unexplained. Present in this sample are 350,000 to 550,000 clones, about 88% of which were seen just once. Together, the top ten hold about 2.5% of the sample. This specimen's treatment or condition label, interpreted: about 20 received Ad26.COV2.S at low or high dose, single or two shots; roughly five received placebo; per-sample allocation not given. Repertoires of vaccine and placebo recipients were sequenced from samples taken on day 63 after the first injection.

The sample in question was peripheral blood, obtained in a trial of Ad26.COV2.S vaccine versus placebo. The origin of the receptors is a person aged 18 to 59 who received the Ad26.COV2.S COVID-19 vaccine or a placebo.

This clone was seen once. The V call is TRBV5-4, the J call TRBJ2-7, with 7 nucleotides matching TRBD1. The germline V gene has CDR1 SGHNT and CDR2 YYREEE (reference sequence). The CDR3 contains 14 residues. Losses at the gene ends were 2 bases for V and 1 base for J; bases not matched to a gene: 3. The CDR3 DNA reads as TGTGCCAGCAGCTTCGACAGGGAGTCCTACGAGCAGTACTTC. Its protein is CASSFDRESYEQYF. The full variable domain, completed using reference TRBV5-4 and TRBJ2-7, is ETGVTQSPTHLIKTRGQQVTLRCSSQSGHNTVSWYQQALGQGPQFIFQYYREEENGRGNFPPRFSGLQFPNYSSELNVNALELDDSALYLCASSFDRESYEQYFGPGTRLTVT.

This chain uses TRBV5-1 with TRBJ2-3; D is possibly TRBD1 (5 bases). The CDR3 length is 13 residues. CDR1 is SGHRS, CDR2 YFSETQ, per germline. V lost 7 bases to trimming and J lost 6 bases, with 15 bases between them. The CDR3 protein is CASGQGALDTQYF. The CDR3 bases are TGCGCCAGCGGACAAGGAGCTCTGGATACGCAGTATTTT.

The V gene is TRBV4-2, the J gene TRBJ2-2; the D gene is possibly TRBD2 (6 bases). V lost 0 bases and J lost 6, with 14 bases in between. The CDR3 is 16 residues long. CDR1 is LGHNA, CDR2 YNFKEQ, per germline. The CDR3 spells CASSQDRWGLAGELFF. The CDR3, as DNA: TGTGCCAGCAGCCAAGATAGGTGGGGACTGGCCGGGGAGCTGTTTTTT.

J is TRBJ1-1 and V is TRBV7-2; D unresolved. Germline-derived CDR1 and CDR2 are SGHTA and FQGNSA. The CDR3 contains 13 residues. V was pared by 5 bases and J by 5 bases, with 12 bases between. The chain's CDR3 is CASSQAIGTEAFF. The CDR3 DNA is TGTGCCAGCAGCCAGGCGATTGGGACTGAAGCTTTCTTT.

The chain employs TRBV7-2 and TRBJ2-5, with 8 nucleotides matching TRBD1. This CDR3 is 13 amino acids long. V was pared by 5 bases and J by 4 bases, with 3 bases of the junction left unmatched. Germline V gene sequence: CDR1 SGHTA, CDR2 FQGNSA. The CDR3 loop reads CASSGQGLETQYF. In DNA, the CDR3 is TGTGCCAGCAGCGGACAGGGTCTAGAGACCCAGTACTTC. Filled out from reference TRBV7-2 and TRBJ2-5, the complete variable domain reads GAGVSQSPSNKVTEKGKDVELRCDPISGHTALYWYRQSLGQGLEFLIYFQGNSAPDKSGLPSDRFSAERTGGSVSTLTIQRTQQEDSAVYLCASSGQGLETQYFGPGTRLLVL.

V usage is TRBV7-9 and J usage is TRBJ1-1; no clear D. Trimming stripped 2 bases from V and 1 base from J, with 8 bases between. The germline V gene has CDR1 SEHNR and CDR2 FQNEAQ (reference sequence). This CDR3 contains 14 residues. CDR3 amino acids: CASSLPGANTEAFF. For the CDR3, the DNA is TGTGCCAGCAGCTTACCGGGAGCGAACACTGAAGCTTTCTTT. Variable domain in full (rest from reference TRBV7-9 and TRBJ1-1): DTGVSQNPRHKITKRGQNVTFRCDPISEHNRLYWYRQTLGQGPEFLTYFQNEAQLEKSRLLSDRFSAERPKGSFSTLEIQRTEQGDSAMYLCASSLPGANTEAFFGQGTRLTVV.

The CDR3 DNA reads as TGTGCCAGCAGTGACGAAACCTTTGCTTTCTTT. Translated, it gives CASSDETFAFF. The chain combines TRBV12-3 or TRBV12-4 with TRBJ1-1, with D hard to call. The CDR3 contains 11 residues. Trimming cost V 5 bases and J 11 bases, with 12 bases left between them.

The V gene is TRBV21-1, the J gene TRBJ2-5; the D call TRBD2 from the table was never checked on the DNA. TRBV21-1 counts as a pseudogene. The length of the CDR3 is 12 residues. Here the CDR3 reads CASRPPGETQYF. CDR3 coding DNA: TGTGCCAGCAGACCTCCCGGGGAGACCCAGTACTTC.

The chain employs TRBV11-3 and TRBJ2-1, with D possibly TRBD1 on 5 matching bases. V was cut by 0 bases and J by 0 bases, with 9 bases left in between. From germline, CDR1 is SGHNT and CDR2 YENEEA. This CDR3 spans 16 amino acids. CDR3 DNA: TGTGCCAGCAGCTTAGATATAGGGGTCTCCTACAATGAGCAGTTCTTC. It is translated as CASSLDIGVSYNEQFF.

The V gene is TRBV7-8, the J gene TRBJ1-6, with TRBD1 as a possible D gene (5 bases). Germline CDR1 is SGHVS and CDR2 is FQNEAQ. The V end lost 5 bases, the J end lost 5 bases, and 13 bases lay between the germline ends. The CDR3 is made up of 15 amino acids. The chain's CDR3 is CASSPSGVHNSPLHF. Written as DNA, the CDR3 is TGTGCCAGCAGCCCATCGGGGGTCCATAATTCACCCCTCCACTTT.

The V and J genes are TRBV9 and TRBJ1-4; maybe TRBD1 (5 bases). Germline V gene sequence: CDR1 SGDLS, CDR2 YYNGEE. The CDR3 loop spans 16 amino acids. The ends were cut back, 0 bases at V and 8 bases at J, with 17 bases in the middle. This CDR3 reads CASSVGGVPGREKLFF. CDR3 DNA: TGTGCCAGCAGCGTAGGAGGGGTCCCCGGGCGCGAAAAACTGTTTTTT. Full variable domain (outside the CDR3, taken from reference TRBV9 and TRBJ1-4): DSGVTQTPKHLITATGQRVTLRCSPRSGDLSVYWYQQSLDQGLQFLIQYYNGEERAKGNILERFSAQQFPDLHSELNLSSLELGDSALYFCASSVGGVPGREKLFFGSGTQLSVL.

This chain connects TRBV2 to TRBJ1-5; no clear D gene. The CDR3 is 15 residues long. V lost 5 bases to trimming and J lost 0 bases, with 11 bases between them. In germline, CDR1 is SNHLY, CDR2 FYNNEI. The CDR3 DNA reads as TGTGCCAGCAGTCCCGGGGATTATAGCAATCAGCCCCAGCATTTT. Translated: CASSPGDYSNQPQHF.

This clone was picked up one time. The chain is built from TRBV2 and TRBJ2-2; TRBD2 might be the D (6 bases). Trimming took off 8 bases at V and 4 bases at J, with 14 bases between the two ends. The germline CDR1 and CDR2 sequences are SNHLY and FYNNEI. There are 14 residues in the CDR3. The chain's CDR3 is CASGGISSTGELFF. DNA of the CDR3: TGTGCCAGCGGGGGGATTTCTAGCACCGGGGAGCTGTTTTTT.

The V gene is TRBV7-2, the J gene TRBJ1-4; D gene unclear. Germline lookup yields CDR1 SGHTA and CDR2 FQGNSA. The CDR3 has 14 residues. V was shortened by 6 bases and J by 7 bases, with 15 bases between the two germline ends. CDR3 nucleotides: TGTGCCAGCAGTTTCCAAGGGTCTGGTGAAAAACTGTTTTTT. Translated: CASSFQGSGEKLFF.

This chain links TRBV15 with TRBJ2-7; D might be TRBD1 (6 bases). Trimming shortened V by 5 bases and J by 6 bases, and 17 bases separated the two germline ends. Germline-derived CDR1 and CDR2 are LNHNV and YYDKDF (reference sequence). This CDR3 is 14 amino acids long. The CDR3: CATSPRNRVGEQYV. The CDR3 coding sequence is TGTGCCACCAGCCCCAGAAACAGGGTCGGCGAGCAGTACGTC.

V usage is TRBV5-1 and J usage is TRBJ2-3, with a possible D match to TRBD1 (6 bases). The CDR3 runs to 14 residues. Deletions cut 4 bases from V and 3 bases from J, with 12 bases between. In germline, CDR1 is SGHRS, CDR2 YFSETQ. Written as DNA, the CDR3 is TGCGCCAGCAGCGACCCGCAGGGGACAGATACGCAGTATTTT. Translated: CASSDPQGTDTQYF.

The gene calls are TRBV29-1 and TRBJ1-2; 7 positions match TRBD1. The germline gives CDR1 SQVTM, CDR2 ANQGSEA. The CDR3 spans 13 residues. The V segment lost 3 bases and the J segment 2 bases; nucleotides outside the gene matches: 3. CDR3 nucleotides: TGCAGCGTTGATACAGGGGCCAACTATGGCTACACCTTC. Translated, it gives CSVDTGANYGYTF. The variable domain in full, completed from reference TRBV29-1 and TRBJ1-2, reads SAVISQKPSRDICQRGTSLTIQCQVDSQVTMMFWYRQQPGQSLTLIATANQGSEATYESGFVIDKFPISRPNLTFSTLTVSNMSPEDSSIYLCSVDTGANYGYTFGSGTRLTVV.

The chain uses TRBV5-1 and TRBJ2-2, with unresolved D. The CDR3 runs to 14 residues. The V end was cut by 0 bases, the J end by 4 bases, with 7 bases between. Germline CDR1 reads SGHRS; CDR2 reads YFSETQ. CDR3 sequence: CASSLADRTGELFF. The CDR3 DNA is TGCGCCAGCAGCTTGGCCGACCGCACCGGGGAGCTGTTTTTT.